This T cell receptor (beta chain) was identified during a study of neurological immune-mediated disorders. V dropped 5 bases and J dropped 8; count of bases not matched to a gene: 9. CDR3 length: 13 amino acids. CDR1 is DFQATT, CDR2 SNEGSKA, per germline (reference sequence). It was by 5'RACE with 10-nucleotide random UMIs that the cDNA was made. One entry per CDR3 protein results from TCRdb running MiXCR on the 5' RACE reads. The sample includes approximately 130,000 distinct CDR3 sequences, roughly 3.2% of them seen just once. General study points: HTLV-1-associated myelopathy had the most TCR clonal expansion, while multiple sclerosis had the least, a level that fell below healthy controls.

This clonotype was counted at least ten times. Its specificity is unknown. The rearrangement joins TRBV20-1 to TRBJ2-1; 7 bases fit TRBD1. The sequence was collected from a woman aged 25 to 39 with multiple sclerosis. The specimen sequenced was PBMCs. CDR3 amino acids: CSAWMDRLYEQFF. The CDR3 DNA reads as TGCAGTGCTTGGATGGACAGGCTATATGAGCAGTTCTTC.